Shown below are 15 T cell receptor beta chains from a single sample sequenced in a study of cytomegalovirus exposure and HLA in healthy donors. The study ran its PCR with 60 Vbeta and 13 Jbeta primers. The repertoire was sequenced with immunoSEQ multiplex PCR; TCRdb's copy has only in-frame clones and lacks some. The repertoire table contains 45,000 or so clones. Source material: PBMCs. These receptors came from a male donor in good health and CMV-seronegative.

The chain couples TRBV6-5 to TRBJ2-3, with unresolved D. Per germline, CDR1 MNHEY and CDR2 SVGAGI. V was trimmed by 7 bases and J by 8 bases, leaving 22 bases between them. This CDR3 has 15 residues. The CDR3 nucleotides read TGTGCCAGCACTTCGCGGTCAAAGGTTCCGTTTACGCAGTATTTT. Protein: CASTSRSKVPFTQYF.

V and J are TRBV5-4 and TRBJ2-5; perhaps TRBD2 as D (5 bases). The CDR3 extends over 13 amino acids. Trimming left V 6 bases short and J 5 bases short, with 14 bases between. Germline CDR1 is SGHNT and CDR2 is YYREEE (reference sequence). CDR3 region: CASTAPPGETQYF. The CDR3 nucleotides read TGTGCCAGCACCGCTCCGCCGGGGGAGACCCAGTACTTC.

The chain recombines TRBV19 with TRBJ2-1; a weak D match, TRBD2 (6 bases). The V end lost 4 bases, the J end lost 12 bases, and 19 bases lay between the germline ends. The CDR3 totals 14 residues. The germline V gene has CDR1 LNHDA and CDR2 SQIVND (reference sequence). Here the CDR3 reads CASSKEGRVWGQFF. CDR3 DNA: TGTGCCAGTAGTAAGGAGGGTAGGGTTTGGGGGCAGTTCTTC. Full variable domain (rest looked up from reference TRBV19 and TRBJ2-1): DGGITQSPKYLFRKEGQNVTLSCEQNLNHDAMYWYRQDPGQGLRLIYYSQIVNDFQKGDIAEGYSVSREKKESFPLTVTSAQKNPTAFYLCASSKEGRVWGQFFGPGTRLTVL.

CDR3 amino acids: CASSQVSSGANVLTF. The DNA for the CDR3 is TGCGCCAGCAGCCAAGTGAGCTCTGGGGCCAACGTCCTGACTTTC. The gene calls are TRBV4-3 and TRBJ2-6; D not certain. This CDR3 comprises 15 residues. V lost 1 base, J lost 0 bases, and 4 bases lay in between. CDR1 LGHNA and CDR2 YSLEER come from the germline V gene.

Written as DNA, the CDR3 is TGTGCCAGCAGCTTAGTTCGGTATTGGGGAGAAGGCGAGCAGTACTTC. This gives the protein CASSLVRYWGEGEQYF. V is TRBV7-8 and J is TRBJ2-5; maybe TRBD2 (5 bases). The J call may be mistaken, given a closer DNA end match to TRBJ2-7. CDR3 length: 16 residues. Germline CDR1 SGHVS, CDR2 FQNEAQ.

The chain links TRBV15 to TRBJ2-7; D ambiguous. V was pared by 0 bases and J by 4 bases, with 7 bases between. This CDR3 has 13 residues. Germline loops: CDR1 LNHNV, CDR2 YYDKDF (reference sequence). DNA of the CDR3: TGTGCCACCAGCAGAGACAAACAGTACGAGCAGTACTTC. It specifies CATSRDKQYEQYF. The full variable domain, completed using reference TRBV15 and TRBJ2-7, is DAMVIQNPRYQVTQFGKPVTLSCSQTLNHNVMYWYQQKSSQAPKLLFHYYDKDFNNEADTPDNFQSRRPNTSFCFLDIRSPGLGDTAMYLCATSRDKQYEQYFGPGTRLTVT.

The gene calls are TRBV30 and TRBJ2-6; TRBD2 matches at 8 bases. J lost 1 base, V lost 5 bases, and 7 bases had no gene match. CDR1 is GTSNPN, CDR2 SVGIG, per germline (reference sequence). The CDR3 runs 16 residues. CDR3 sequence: CAWEGLGTSGANVLTF. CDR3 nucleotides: TGTGCCTGGGAGGGACTAGGGACATCTGGGGCCAACGTCCTGACTTTC.

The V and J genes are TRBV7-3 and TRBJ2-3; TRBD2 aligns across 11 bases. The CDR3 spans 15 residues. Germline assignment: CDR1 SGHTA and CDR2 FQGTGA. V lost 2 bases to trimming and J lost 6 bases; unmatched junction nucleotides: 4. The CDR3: CASSLVAGGTDTQYF. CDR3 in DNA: TGTGCCAGCAGCTTAGTAGCGGGAGGGACGGATACGCAGTATTTT.

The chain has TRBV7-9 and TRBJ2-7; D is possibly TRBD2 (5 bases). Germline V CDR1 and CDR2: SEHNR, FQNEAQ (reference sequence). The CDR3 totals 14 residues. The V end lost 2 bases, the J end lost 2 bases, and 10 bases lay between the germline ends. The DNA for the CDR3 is TGTGCCAGCAGCTTAAACGGAGGCGCCTACGAGCAGTACTTC. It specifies CASSLNGGAYEQYF.

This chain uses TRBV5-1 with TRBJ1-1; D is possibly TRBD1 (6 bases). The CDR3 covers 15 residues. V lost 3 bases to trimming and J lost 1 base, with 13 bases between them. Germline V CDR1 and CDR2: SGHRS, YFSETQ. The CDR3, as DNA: TGCGCCAGCAGCTCGTCCGGGACACCGAACACTGAAGCTTTCTTT. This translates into CASSSSGTPNTEAFF.

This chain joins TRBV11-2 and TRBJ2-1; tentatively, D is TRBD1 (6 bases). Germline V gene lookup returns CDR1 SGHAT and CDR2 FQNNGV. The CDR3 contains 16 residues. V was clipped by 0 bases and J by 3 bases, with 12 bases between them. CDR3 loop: CASSLEVGTLYNEQFF. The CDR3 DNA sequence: TGTGCCAGCAGCTTAGAGGTGGGGACACTCTACAATGAGCAGTTCTTC. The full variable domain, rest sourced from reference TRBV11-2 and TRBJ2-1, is EAGVAQSPRYKIIEKRQSVAFWCNPISGHATLYWYQQILGQGPKLLIQFQNNGVVDDSQLPKDRFSAERLKGVDSTLKIQPAKLEDSAVYLCASSLEVGTLYNEQFFGPGTRLTVL.

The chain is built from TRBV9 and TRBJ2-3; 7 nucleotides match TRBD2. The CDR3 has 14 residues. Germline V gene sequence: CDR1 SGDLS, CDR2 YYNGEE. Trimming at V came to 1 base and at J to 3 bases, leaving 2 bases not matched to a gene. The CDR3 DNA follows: TGTGCCAGCAGCGTATCGGGGGGAACAGATACGCAGTATTTT. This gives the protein CASSVSGGTDTQYF.

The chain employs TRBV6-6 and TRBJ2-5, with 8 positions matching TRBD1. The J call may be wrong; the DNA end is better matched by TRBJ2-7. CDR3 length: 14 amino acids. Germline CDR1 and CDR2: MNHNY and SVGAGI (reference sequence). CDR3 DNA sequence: TGTGCCAGCCACCTCGGGACAGGATCCTACGAGCAGTACTTC. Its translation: CASHLGTGSYEQYF.

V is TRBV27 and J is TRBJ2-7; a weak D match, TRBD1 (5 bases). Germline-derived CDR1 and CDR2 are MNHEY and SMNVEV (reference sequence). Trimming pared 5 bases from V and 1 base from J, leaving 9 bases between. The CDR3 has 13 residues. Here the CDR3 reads CASSVRQSYEQYF. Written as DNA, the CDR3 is TGTGCCAGCAGTGTAAGACAGTCCTACGAGCAGTACTTC.

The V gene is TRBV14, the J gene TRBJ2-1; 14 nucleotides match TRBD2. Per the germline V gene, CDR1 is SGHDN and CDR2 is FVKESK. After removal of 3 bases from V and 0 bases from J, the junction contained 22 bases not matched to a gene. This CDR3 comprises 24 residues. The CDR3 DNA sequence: TGTGCCAGCAGCCATATTCCGGGACTAGCGGGAGCAACCCACGCCCGCAGCTCCTACAATGAGCAGTTCTTC. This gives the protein CASSHIPGLAGATHARSSYNEQFF.